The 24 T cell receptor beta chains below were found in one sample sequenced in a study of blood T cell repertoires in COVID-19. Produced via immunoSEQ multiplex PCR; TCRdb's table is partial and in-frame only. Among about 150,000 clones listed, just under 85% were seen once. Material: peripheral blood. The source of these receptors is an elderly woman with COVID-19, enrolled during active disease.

CDR3: CASGTAANYGYTF. The CDR3 coding sequence is TGTGCCAGCGGGACAGCTGCTAACTATGGCTACACCTTC. The V gene is TRBV19, the J gene TRBJ1-2; 7 nucleotides agree with TRBD1. Germline V lookup: CDR1 LNHDA, CDR2 SQIVND (reference sequence). J was trimmed by 0 bases and V by 9 bases; bases with no gene match: 4. The CDR3 sequence is 13 residues long.

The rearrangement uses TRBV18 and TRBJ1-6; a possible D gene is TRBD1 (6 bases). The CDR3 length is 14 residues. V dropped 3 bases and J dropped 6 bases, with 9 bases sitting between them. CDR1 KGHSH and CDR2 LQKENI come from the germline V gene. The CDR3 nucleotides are TGTGCCAGCTCACCGGACAGCGGTAATTCACCCCTCCACTTT. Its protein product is CASSPDSGNSPLHF.

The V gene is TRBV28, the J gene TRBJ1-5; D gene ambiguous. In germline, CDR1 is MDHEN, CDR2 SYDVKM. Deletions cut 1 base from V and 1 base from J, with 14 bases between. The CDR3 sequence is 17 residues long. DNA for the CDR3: TGTGCCAGCAGTTTATTGCGGGGAATTGGAAGCAATCAGCCCCAGCATTTT. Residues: CASSLLRGIGSNQPQHF.

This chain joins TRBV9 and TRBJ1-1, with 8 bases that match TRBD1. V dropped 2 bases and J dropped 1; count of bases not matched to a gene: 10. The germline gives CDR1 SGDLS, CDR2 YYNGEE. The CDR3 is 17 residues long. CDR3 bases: TGTGCCAGCAGCGTGGGCTTGACAGGGGTGGGGAACACTGAAGCTTTCTTT. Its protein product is CASSVGLTGVGNTEAFF.

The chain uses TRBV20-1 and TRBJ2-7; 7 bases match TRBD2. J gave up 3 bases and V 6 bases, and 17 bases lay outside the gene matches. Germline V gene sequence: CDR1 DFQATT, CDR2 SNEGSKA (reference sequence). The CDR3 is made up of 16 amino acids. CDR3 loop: CSASRSSGGEGYEQYF. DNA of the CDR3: TGCAGTGCCAGTAGGAGCTCGGGGGGAGAGGGCTACGAGCAGTACTTC.

The CDR3 nucleotides are TGTGCCAGCAGCCTTGGGACAGCTACTTACGAGCAGTACTTC. Translating it yields CASSLGTATYEQYF. V and J are TRBV7-9 and TRBJ2-7; 7 nucleotides match TRBD1. V was clipped by 5 bases and J by 4 bases; unmatched bases: 8. The CDR3 loop spans 14 amino acids. CDR1 is SEHNR, CDR2 FQNEAQ, per germline (reference sequence).

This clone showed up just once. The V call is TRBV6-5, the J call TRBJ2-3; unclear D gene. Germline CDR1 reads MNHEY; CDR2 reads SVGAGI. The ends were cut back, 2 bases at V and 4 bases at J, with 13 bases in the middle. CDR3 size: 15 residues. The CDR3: CASSYRGDGADTQYF. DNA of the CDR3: TGTGCCAGCAGTTACCGAGGCGATGGCGCAGATACGCAGTATTTT.

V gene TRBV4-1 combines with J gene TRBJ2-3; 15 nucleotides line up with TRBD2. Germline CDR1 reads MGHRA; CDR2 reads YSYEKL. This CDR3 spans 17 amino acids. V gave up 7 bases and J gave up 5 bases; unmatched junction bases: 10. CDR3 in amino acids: CASTQLWTSGGEDTQYF. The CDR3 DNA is TGCGCCAGCACCCAGCTTTGGACTAGCGGGGGGGAAGATACGCAGTATTTT.

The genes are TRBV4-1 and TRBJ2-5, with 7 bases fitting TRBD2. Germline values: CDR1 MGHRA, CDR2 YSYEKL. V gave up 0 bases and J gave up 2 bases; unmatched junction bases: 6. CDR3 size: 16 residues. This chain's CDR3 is CASSQEGLGGQETQYF. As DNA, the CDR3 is TGCGCCAGCAGCCAAGAGGGTCTCGGGGGGCAAGAGACCCAGTACTTC.

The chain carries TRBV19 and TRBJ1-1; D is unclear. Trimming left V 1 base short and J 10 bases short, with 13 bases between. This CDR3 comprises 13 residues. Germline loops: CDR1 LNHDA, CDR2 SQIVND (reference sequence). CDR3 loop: CASSIVQAPRAFF. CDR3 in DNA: TGTGCCAGTAGTATAGTCCAGGCCCCGAGAGCTTTCTTT. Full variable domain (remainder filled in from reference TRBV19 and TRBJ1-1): DGGITQSPKYLFRKEGQNVTLSCEQNLNHDAMYWYRQDPGQGLRLIYYSQIVNDFQKGDIAEGYSVSREKKESFPLTVTSAQKNPTAFYLCASSIVQAPRAFFGQGTRLTVV.

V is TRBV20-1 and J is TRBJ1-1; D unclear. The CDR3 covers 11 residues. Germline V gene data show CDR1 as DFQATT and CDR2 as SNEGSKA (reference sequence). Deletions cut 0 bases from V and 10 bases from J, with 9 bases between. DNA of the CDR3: TGCAGTGCTAGAGATCAAGAGGTAGCTTTCTTT. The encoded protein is CSARDQEVAFF.

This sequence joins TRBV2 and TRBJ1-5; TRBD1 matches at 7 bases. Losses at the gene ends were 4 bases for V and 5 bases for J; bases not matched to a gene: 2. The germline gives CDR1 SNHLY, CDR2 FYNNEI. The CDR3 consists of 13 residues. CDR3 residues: CASSGDSYQPQHF. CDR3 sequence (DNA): TGTGCCAGCAGTGGGGACAGCTATCAGCCCCAGCATTTT. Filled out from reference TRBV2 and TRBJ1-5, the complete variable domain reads EPEVTQTPSHQVTQMGQEVILRCVPISNHLYFYWYRQILGQKVEFLVSFYNNEISEKSEIFDDQFSVERPDGSNFTLKIRSTKLEDSAMYFCASSGDSYQPQHFGDGTRLSIL.

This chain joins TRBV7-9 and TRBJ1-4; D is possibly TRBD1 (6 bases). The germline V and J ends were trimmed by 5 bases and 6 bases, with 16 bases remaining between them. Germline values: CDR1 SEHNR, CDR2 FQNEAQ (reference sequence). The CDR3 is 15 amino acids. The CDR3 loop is CASSASGTTDEKLFF. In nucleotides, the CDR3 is TGTGCCAGCAGCGCATCCGGGACAACCGATGAAAAACTGTTTTTT.

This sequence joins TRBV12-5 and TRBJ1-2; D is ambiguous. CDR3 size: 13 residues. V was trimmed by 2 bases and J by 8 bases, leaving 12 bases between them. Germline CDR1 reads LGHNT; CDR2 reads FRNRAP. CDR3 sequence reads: CASGLSVPNGYTF. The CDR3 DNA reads TGTGCTAGTGGTTTGAGCGTTCCGAACGGCTACACCTTC.

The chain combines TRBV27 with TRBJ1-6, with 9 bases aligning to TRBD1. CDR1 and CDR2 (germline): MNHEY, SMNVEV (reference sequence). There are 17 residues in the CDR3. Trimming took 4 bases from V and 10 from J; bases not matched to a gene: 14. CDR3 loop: CASSSGLGTGIVSPLHF. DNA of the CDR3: TGTGCCAGCAGTTCAGGCCTCGGGACAGGGATTGTGTCACCCCTCCACTTT.

The CDR3, as DNA: TGTGCCAGCTCCCCCGAGGCGGGGAGTCGAGATACGCAGTATTTT. It encodes CASSPEAGSRDTQYF. This rearrangement joins TRBV18 to TRBJ2-3; tentatively, D is TRBD2 (6 bases). V was clipped by 6 bases and J by 5 bases, with 18 bases between them. CDR1 is KGHSH and CDR2 is LQKENI in the germline V gene. CDR3 size: 15 residues.

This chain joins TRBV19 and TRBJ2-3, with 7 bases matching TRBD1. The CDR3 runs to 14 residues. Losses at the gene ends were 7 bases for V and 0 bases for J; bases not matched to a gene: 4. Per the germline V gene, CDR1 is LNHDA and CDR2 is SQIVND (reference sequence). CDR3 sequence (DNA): TGTGCCAGTACCCCGACAGGGAGCACAGATACGCAGTATTTT. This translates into CASTPTGSTDTQYF.

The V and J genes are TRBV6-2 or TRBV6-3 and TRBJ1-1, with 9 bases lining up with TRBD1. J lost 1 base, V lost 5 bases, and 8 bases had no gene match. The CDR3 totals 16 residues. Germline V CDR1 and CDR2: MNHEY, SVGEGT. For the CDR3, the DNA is TGTGCCAGCAGTCCCTGGAGGGGACAGGGGAACACTGAAGCTTTCTTT. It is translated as CASSPWRGQGNTEAFF.

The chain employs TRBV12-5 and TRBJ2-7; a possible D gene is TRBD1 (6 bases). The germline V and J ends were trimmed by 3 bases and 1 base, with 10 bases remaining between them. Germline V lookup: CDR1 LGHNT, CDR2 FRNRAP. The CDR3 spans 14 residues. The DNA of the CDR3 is TGTGCTAGTGGTTTTGGGGGCGCGTCCTACGAGCAGTACTTC. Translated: CASGFGGASYEQYF.

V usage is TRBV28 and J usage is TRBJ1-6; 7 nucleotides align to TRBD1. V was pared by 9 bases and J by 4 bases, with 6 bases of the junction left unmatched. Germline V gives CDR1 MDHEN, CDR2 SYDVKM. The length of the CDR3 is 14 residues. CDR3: CASDQGGYNSPLHF. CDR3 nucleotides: TGTGCCAGTGATCAGGGGGGTTATAATTCACCCCTCCACTTT. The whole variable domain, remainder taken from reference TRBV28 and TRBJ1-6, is DVKVTQSSRYLVKRTGEKVFLECVQDMDHENMFWYRQDPGLGLRLIYFSYDVKMKEKGDIPEGYSVSREKKERFSLILESASTNQTSMYLCASDQGGYNSPLHFGNGTRLTVT.

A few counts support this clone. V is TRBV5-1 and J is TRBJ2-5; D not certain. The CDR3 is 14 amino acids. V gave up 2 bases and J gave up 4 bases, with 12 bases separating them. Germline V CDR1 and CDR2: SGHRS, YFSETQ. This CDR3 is CASSLSLFAETQYF. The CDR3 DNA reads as TGCGCCAGCAGCTTATCACTCTTCGCAGAGACCCAGTACTTC. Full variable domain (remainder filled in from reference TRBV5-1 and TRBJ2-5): KAGVTQTPRYLIKTRGQQVTLSCSPISGHRSVSWYQQTPGQGLQFLFEYFSETQRNKGNFPGRFSGRQFSNSRSEMNVSTLELGDSALYLCASSLSLFAETQYFGPGTRLLVL.

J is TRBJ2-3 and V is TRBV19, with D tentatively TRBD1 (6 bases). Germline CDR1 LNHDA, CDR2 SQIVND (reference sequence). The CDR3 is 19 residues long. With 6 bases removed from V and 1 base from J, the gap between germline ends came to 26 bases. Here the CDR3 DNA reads TGTGCCAGTAGCGACCGAGTGGGGGCCGGTCCCGCAGGCACAGATACGCAGTATTTT. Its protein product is CASSDRVGAGPAGTDTQYF. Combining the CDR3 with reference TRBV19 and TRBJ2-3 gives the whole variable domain DGGITQSPKYLFRKEGQNVTLSCEQNLNHDAMYWYRQDPGQGLRLIYYSQIVNDFQKGDIAEGYSVSREKKESFPLTVTSAQKNPTAFYLCASSDRVGAGPAGTDTQYFGPGTRLTVL.

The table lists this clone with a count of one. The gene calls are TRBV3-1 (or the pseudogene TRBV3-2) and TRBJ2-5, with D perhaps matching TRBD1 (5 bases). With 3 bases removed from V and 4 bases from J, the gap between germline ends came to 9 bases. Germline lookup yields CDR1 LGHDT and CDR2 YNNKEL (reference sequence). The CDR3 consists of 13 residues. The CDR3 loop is CASSQWGRETQYF. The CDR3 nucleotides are TGTGCCAGCAGCCAGTGGGGCCGAGAGACCCAGTACTTC.

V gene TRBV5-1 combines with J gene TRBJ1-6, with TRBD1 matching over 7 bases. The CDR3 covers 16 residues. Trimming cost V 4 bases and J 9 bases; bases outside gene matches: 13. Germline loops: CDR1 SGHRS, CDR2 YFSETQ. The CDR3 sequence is CASSPSGGNLRSPLHF. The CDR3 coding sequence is TGCGCCAGCAGCCCCTCAGGGGGAAATTTACGTTCACCCCTCCACTTT.